The 2 T cell receptor beta chains in this list originate from one sample, sequenced in a study of T cell responses to AZD1222 COVID-19 vaccine. This table comes from immunoSEQ multiplex PCR, and its TCRdb copy is limited to in-frame clones, with some not included. Here the sample spans 100,000 or so clones, around nine tenths being singletons. The sequenced sample was peripheral blood, obtained 28 days after the second AZD1222 dose. These receptor sequences come from an adult who received the AZD1222 COVID-19 vaccine.

This clone came up once. The chain couples TRBV7-8 to TRBJ1-4; 7 bases agree with TRBD1. The CDR3 runs 16 residues. CDR1 and CDR2 (germline): SGHVS, FQNEAQ. Trimming cost V 5 bases and J 7 bases; bases outside gene matches: 13. In DNA, the CDR3 is TGTGCCAGCAGCCCGACAGGGCAGAAGTATGGTGAAAAACTGTTTTTT. Protein product: CASSPTGQKYGEKLFF.

The rearrangement uses TRBV7-8 and TRBJ1-5, with TRBD1 matching over 7 bases. Germline values: CDR1 SGHVS, CDR2 FQNEAQ. The ends lost 5 bases at V and 2 bases at J; junction bases unmatched: 3. The length of the CDR3 is 14 residues. The CDR3 DNA reads TGTGCCAGCAGCCCCGACAGGGGCAATCAGCCCCAGCATTTT. This sequence encodes CASSPDRGNQPQHF.